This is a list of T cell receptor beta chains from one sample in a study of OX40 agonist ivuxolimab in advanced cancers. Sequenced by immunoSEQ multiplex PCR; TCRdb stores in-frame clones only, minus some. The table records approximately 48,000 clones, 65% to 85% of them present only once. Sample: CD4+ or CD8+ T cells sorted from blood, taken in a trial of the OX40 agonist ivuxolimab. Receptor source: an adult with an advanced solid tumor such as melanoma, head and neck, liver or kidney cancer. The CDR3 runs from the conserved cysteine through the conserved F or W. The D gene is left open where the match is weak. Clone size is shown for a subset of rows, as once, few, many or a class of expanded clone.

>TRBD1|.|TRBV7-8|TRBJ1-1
TGTGCCAGCAGCAAGGGGACAGGGGGCACTGAAGCTTTCTTT
CASSKGTGGTEAFF
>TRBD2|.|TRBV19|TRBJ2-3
TGTGCCAGTAGTACCTCCGGGACTAGCGGGGGAGATACGCAGTATTTT
CASSTSGTSGGDTQYF
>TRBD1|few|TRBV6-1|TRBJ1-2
TGTGCCAGCAGTAGTCGGACAGGGGGGGGTTATGGCTACACCTTC
CASSSRTGGGYGYTF
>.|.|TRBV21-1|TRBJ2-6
TGTGCCAGCAGCCAAAATTGTACAGGGGACGGGTCCTCTGGGGCCAACGTCCTGACTTTC
CASSQNCTGDGSSGANVLTF
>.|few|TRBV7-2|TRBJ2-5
TGTGCCAGCAGCTTAGCGTGGGGACCCCAAGAGACCCAGTACTTC
CASSLAWGPQETQYF
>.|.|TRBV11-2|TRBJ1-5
TGTGCCAGCAGCTTACAGGGCGGGCAGCCCCAGCATTTT
CASSLQGGQPQHF
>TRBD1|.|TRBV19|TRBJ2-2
TGTGCCAGTAGTATCGGAGGGGGACAGGGTACCGGGGAGCTGTTTTTT
CASSIGGGQGTGELFF
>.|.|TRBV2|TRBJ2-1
TGTGCCAGCAGTGAAATGATGCTGGCGGGGATAAATGAGCAGTTCTTC
CASSEMMLAGINEQFF
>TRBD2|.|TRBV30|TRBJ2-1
TGTGCACTAGCGGGAGGGCCAGGTCCGTCAGATGAGCAGTTCTTC
CALAGGPGPSDEQFF
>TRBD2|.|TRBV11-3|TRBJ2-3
TGTGCCAGCAGCTCCGGGACTAGCGGGAGGGAGGATACGCAGTATTTT
CASSSGTSGREDTQYF
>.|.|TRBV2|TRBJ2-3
TGTGCCAGCAGCGGGAAGGCGATGAGTACGCAGTATTTT
CASSGKAMSTQYF
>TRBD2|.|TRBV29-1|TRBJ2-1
TGCAGCGTTGAGACTAGCGGGAGGGCCTACTCCTACAATGAGCAGTTCTTC
CSVETSGRAYSYNEQFF
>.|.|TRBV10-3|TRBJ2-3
TGTGCCATCAGTGAGTTAACTAGCTCTAGCACAGATACGCAGTATTTT
CAISELTSSSTDTQYF
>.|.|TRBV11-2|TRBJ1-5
TGTGCCAGCAGCTTGGGGGTTAGCAATCAGCCCCAGCATTTT
CASSLGVSNQPQHF
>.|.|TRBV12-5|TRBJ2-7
TGTGCTAGTGGTTTGTCCGGAGGGGGGATCTACGAGCAGTACTTC
CASGLSGGGIYEQYF
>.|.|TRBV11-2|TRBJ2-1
TGTGCCAGCAGCCCCCCCGGCGGGGAGTCGGAGCAGTTCTTC
CASSPPGGESEQFF
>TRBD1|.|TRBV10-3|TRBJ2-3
TGTGCCATCAGTCCCGAGGGGGCACTAGCAGATACGCAGTATTTT
CAISPEGALADTQYF
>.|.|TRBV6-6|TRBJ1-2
TGTGCCAGCAGTCCCAGGGGACCATATGGCTACACCTTC
CASSPRGPYGYTF
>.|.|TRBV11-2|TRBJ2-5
TGTGCCAGCAGCTTAAAGGAGACCCAGTACTTC
CASSLKETQYF
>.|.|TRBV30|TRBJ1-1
TGTGCCTGGAGTGCCTATGGCCCGGAGAACACTGAAGCTTTCTTT
CAWSAYGPENTEAFF
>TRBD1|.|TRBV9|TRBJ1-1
TGTGCCAGCAATCGAGGACAGGGGGCTAACACTGAAGCTTTCTTT
CASNRGQGANTEAFF
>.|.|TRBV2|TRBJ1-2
TGTGCCAGCAGTGGAGACGGATACTATGGCTACACCTTC
CASSGDGYYGYTF
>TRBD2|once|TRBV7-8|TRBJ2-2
TGTGCCAGCAGGCCCCATAGCGGGAGGGGCACCGGGGAGCTGTTTTTT
CASRPHSGRGTGELFF
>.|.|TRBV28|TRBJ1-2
TGTGCCAGCAGTGTCTCAGCCCAGGCACCTTATGGCTACACCTTC
CASSVSAQAPYGYTF
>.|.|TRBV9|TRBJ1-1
TGTGCCAGCAGCCGTGCCGGGACGGGGAACACTGAAGCTTTCTTT
CASSRAGTGNTEAFF
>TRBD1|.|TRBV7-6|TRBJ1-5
TGTGCCAGCAGCCCACGGACAGGTGGAGGTCAGCCCCAGCATTTT
CASSPRTGGGQPQHF
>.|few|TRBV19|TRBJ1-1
TGTGCCAGTACCATCCTGGCAGGGAACACTGAAGCTTTCTTT
CASTILAGNTEAFF
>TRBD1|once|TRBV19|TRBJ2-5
TGTGCCAGTAGTATAGACAGGGGGCCTCAAGAGACCCAGTACTTC
CASSIDRGPQETQYF
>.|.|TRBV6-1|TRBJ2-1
TGTGCCAGCAGTGTCCGGGCAGCCCTTGACGAGCAGTTCTTC
CASSVRAALDEQFF
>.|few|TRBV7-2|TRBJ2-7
TGTGCCAGCAGCCCCCCCGGGCTAGCGCTCCACGAGCAGTACTTC
CASSPPGLALHEQYF
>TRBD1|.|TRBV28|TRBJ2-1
TGTGCCAGCAGCTCCGGGACAGGGGGGAGTGAGCAGTTCTTC
CASSSGTGGSEQFF
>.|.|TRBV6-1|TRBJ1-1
TGTGCCAGCAGTGAAGTTCGGGGTCGTGCTTTCTTT
CASSEVRGRAFF
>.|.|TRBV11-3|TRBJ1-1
TGTGCCAGCAGCTGGACGGGAGCTTTCTTT
CASSWTGAFF
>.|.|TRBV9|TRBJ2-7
TGTGCCAGCAGCGTAGGCGGGGCGCGAGCCTACGAGCAGTACTTC
CASSVGGARAYEQYF
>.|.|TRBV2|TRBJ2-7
TGTGCCAGCAGACGAGGACAGAATTACGAGCAGTACTTC
CASRRGQNYEQYF
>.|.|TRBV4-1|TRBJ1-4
TGCGCCAGCAGCCCTCGAGCAGGGGTTAATGAAAAACTGTTTTTT
CASSPRAGVNEKLFF
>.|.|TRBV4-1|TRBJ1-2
TGCGCCAGCAGCCAGGCCCCCGGGCAGGGTTATGGCTACACCTTC
CASSQAPGQGYGYTF
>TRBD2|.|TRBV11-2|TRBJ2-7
TGTGCCAGCAGGTCCCTAGCGGGCCCCTACGAGCAGTACTTC
CASRSLAGPYEQYF
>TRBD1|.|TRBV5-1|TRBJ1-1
TGCGCCAGCAGCAGAGGGACAGGTGAAGCTTTCTTT
CASSRGTGEAFF
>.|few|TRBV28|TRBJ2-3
TGTGCCAGCAGTTCCCCCGGCGGGATTTCAGATACGCAGTATTTT
CASSSPGGISDTQYF
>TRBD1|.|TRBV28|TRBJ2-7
TGTGCCAGCAGTTTGGGGACAGGGGGTGTAGGGCTCTACGAGCAGTACTTC
CASSLGTGGVGLYEQYF
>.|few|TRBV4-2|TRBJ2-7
TGTGCCAGCAGCCAAGAGGACTACGAGCAGTACTTC
CASSQEDYEQYF
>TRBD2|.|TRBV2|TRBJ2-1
TGTGCCAGCAGTGATTGGGCTAGCGGGAACAATGAGCAGTTCTTC
CASSDWASGNNEQFF
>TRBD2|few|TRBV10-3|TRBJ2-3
TGTGCCACCTTGACTAGCGGGAGTGGTTGGGATACGCAGTATTTT
CATLTSGSGWDTQYF
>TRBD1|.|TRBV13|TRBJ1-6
TGTGCCAGCAGTCGGGGGACAGGGGAGTCACCCCTCCACTTT
CASSRGTGESPLHF
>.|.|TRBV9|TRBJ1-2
TGTGCCAGCAGCGCCCCCGGACACTTTGGCTACACCTTC
CASSAPGHFGYTF
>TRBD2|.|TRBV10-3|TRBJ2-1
TGTGCCATCAGCCTGTCTAGCGGCAATGAGCAGTTCTTC
CAISLSSGNEQFF
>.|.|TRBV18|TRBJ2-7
TGTGCCAGCTCGGACCAATACGAGCAGTACTTC
CASSDQYEQYF
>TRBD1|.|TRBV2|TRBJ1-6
TGTGCCAAGGGACAGGGGGCGCAGGCCGATTCACCCCTCCACTTT
CAKGQGAQADSPLHF
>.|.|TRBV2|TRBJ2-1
TGTGCCAGTATCCGGGACTTTTACAATGAGCAGTTCTTC
CASIRDFYNEQFF
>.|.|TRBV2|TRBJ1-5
TGTGCCGGACATACTCGTTTAGATCAGCCCCAGCATTTT
CAGHTRLDQPQHF
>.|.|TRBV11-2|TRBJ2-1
TGTGCCAGCAGCCCTCAAGAGATTGAGCAGTTCTTC
CASSPQEIEQFF
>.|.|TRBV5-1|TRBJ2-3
TGCGCCAGCAGCTTGGCCGGGGGTTTTGGAGATACGCAGTATTTT
CASSLAGGFGDTQYF
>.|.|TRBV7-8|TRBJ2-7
TGTGCCAGCAGCTTAGTTGGCGGGGCTGACTACGAGCAGTACTTC
CASSLVGGADYEQYF
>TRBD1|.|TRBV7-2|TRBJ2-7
TGTGCCAGCAGCCAGGGACAGGGTGTGAACGAGCAGTACTTC
CASSQGQGVNEQYF
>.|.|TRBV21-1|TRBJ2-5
TGTGCCAGCAGGCCTGCCCGATGGGGGCACCTACAGGTAGAGACCCAGTACTTC
CASRPARWGHLQVETQYF
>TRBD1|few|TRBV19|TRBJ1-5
TGTGCCAGTACCACTTTTCGGGACAGTAGTTTGCAGCCCCAGCATTTT
CASTTFRDSSLQPQHF